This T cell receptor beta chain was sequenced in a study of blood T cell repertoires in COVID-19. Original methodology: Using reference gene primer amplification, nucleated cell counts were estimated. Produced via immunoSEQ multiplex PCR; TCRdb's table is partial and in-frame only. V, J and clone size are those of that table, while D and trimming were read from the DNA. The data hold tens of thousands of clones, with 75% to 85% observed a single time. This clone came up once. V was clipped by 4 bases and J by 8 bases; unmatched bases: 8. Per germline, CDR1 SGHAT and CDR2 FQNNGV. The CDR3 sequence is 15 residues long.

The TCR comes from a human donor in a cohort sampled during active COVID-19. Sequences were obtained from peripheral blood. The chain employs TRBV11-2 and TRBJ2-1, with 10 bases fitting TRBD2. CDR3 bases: TGTGCCAGCAGCTCCGCTCTAGCGGGGGTCCATGAGCAGTTCTTC. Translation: CASSSALAGVHEQFF.